This T cell receptor (beta chain) originates from a study of T-cell memory formation after mild COVID-19. From 5'RACE with constant-segment primers came TCR alpha and TCR beta cDNA libraries that carried sample barcodes and UMIs. TCRdb redid the calling of the 5' RACE reads with MiXCR, one entry per CDR3 protein. The sample has 450,000 or so distinct CDR3 sequences; 15% to 20% are singletons. Trimming left V 3 bases short and J 4 bases short, with 13 bases between. Germline V lookup: CDR1 LGHDT, CDR2 YNNKEL (reference sequence). The CDR3 sequence is 15 residues long. Findings and caveats of the study: Clonal second-wave expansions that peaked on day 37 had unconfirmed SARS-CoV-2 specificity. CD8+ contracting clones occupied EMRA, while CD4+ ones occupied mainly CM and EM. That cross-reactive memory joined was suggested by some responding clones appearing in pre-infection memory.

This clonotype was detected only a few times. Its specificity is not known. The chain combines TRBV3-1 with TRBJ2-1, with D unresolved. Sequences were obtained from PBMCs or a T cell subset sorted from them (not recorded which). The clonotype was recovered from an adult woman who had mild COVID-19 (a few samples of this study predate the infection). Cell type and time point are not known. This chain's CDR3 is CASSQRRVVYNEQFF. The CDR3 DNA reads TGTGCCAGCAGCCAGCGACGAGTGGTATACAATGAGCAGTTCTTC.